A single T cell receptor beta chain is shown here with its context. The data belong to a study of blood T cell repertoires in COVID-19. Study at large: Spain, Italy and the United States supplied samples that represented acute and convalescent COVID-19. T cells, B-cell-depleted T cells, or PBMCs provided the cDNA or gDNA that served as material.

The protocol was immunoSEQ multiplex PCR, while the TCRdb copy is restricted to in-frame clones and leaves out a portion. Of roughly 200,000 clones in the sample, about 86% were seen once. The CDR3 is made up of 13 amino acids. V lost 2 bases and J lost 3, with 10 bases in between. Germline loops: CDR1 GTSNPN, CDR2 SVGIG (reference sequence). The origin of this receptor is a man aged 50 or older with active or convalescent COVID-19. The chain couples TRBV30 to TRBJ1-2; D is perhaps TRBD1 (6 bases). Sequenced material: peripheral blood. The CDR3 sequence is CAWSPGQYYGYTF. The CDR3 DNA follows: TGTGCCTGGAGTCCTGGACAGTACTATGGCTACACCTTC.